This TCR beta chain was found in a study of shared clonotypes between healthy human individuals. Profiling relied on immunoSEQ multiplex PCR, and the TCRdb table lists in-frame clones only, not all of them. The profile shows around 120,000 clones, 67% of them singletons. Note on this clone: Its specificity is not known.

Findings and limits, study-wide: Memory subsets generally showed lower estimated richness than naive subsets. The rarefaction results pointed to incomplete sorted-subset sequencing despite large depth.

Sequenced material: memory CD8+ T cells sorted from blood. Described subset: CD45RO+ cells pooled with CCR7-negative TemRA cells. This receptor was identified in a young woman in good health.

CDR3 protein: CASSGQIAYEQYF. The DNA for the CDR3 is TGTGCCAGCAGCGGCCAGATCGCCTACGAGCAGTACTTC. The V gene is TRBV5-6, the J gene TRBJ2-7, with D unresolved. V lost 4 bases to trimming and J lost 2 bases, with 10 bases between them. This CDR3 is 13 amino acids long. Germline V CDR1 and CDR2: SGHDT, YYEEEE.